This paragraph reports one T cell receptor (beta chain). This record comes from a study of blood T cell repertoires in COVID-19. The overall study: Material from acute and convalescent COVID-19 was sourced from the United States, Italy and Spain. The cDNA or gDNA used as material had been derived from T cells, B-cell-depleted T cells, or PBMCs.

Original data processing: How many nucleated cells were present was estimated from reference gene primer amplification. Clones were sequenced by immunoSEQ multiplex PCR, and TCRdb holds only the in-frame ones, with some missing. From that table come the V and J calls and clone size; the DNA was used to work out D and trimming. This table has more than 110,000 clones, roughly 82% appearing once. The sequencing sample was made of peripheral blood. This clonotype originated in an elderly man with acute or convalescent COVID-19.

The CDR3 is CASSLGGQVMNTEAFF. Written as DNA, the CDR3 is TGTGCCAGCAGCTTAGGCGGACAGGTCATGAACACTGAAGCTTTCTTT. The chain uses TRBV7-9 and TRBJ1-1; 7 bases match TRBD1. Losses at the gene ends were 1 base for V and 0 bases for J; bases not matched to a gene: 5. CDR1 and CDR2 (germline): SEHNR, FQNEAQ (reference sequence). CDR3 length: 16 residues.